The rows below give T cell receptor beta chains drawn from one sample of a study of cytomegalovirus exposure and HLA in healthy donors. Generated by immunoSEQ multiplex PCR, the TCRdb table keeps only in-frame clones and is missing some. Found here are 90,000 or so clones, 95% to 98% of them singletons; the top ten hold roughly 0.8%. The sequencing input was PBMCs. These receptors all come from a man aged 18 to 30 in good health and CMV-seronegative. CDR3s include the opening cysteine and the closing phenylalanine or tryptophan. A D gene is named only where the DNA matches it firmly. Rows give clone size only sometimes, using once, few, many, or a class for an expanded clone.

>TRBJ2-3|NA|NA|TRBV7-9
CASSSPGAASTDTQYF
TGTGCCAGCAGCTCCCCTGGAGCGGCTAGCACAGATACGCAGTATTTT
>TRBJ1-1|NA|NA|TRBV27
CASSSTRRARGWTEAFF
TGTGCCAGCAGTTCCACCCGCCGAGCGCGGGGCTGGACTGAAGCTTTCTTT
>TRBJ2-7|NA|NA|TRBV18
CASSARQSISYEQYF
TGTGCCAGCTCAGCGAGGCAGAGCATCTCCTACGAGCAGTACTTC
>TRBJ2-1|NA|TRBD2|TRBV7-6
CASSQRYRGTRGIMEQFF
TGTGCCAGCAGCCAACGATATCGCGGGACTAGGGGGATCATGGAGCAGTTCTTC
>TRBJ1-5|once|NA|TRBV19
CASGQPQHF
TGTGCCAGCGGTCAGCCCCAGCATTTT
>TRBJ2-2|NA|NA|TRBV9
CASSVPTGELFF
TGTGCCAGCAGCGTACCGACCGGGGAGCTGTTTTTT
>TRBJ2-5|NA|NA|TRBV6-6
CASSRQGTQETQYF
TGTGCCAGCAGCCGCCAAGGGACACAAGAGACCCAGTACTTC
>TRBJ2-5|NA|NA|TRBV4-1
CASSQELRRVRETQYF
TGCGCCAGCAGCCAAGAGTTGAGGAGGGTCCGAGAGACCCAGTACTTC
>TRBJ1-5|NA|NA|TRBV18
CASSPQGGQYSNQPQHF
TGTGCCAGCTCACCACAGGGGGGGCAATATAGCAATCAGCCCCAGCATTTT
>TRBJ2-7|NA|TRBD2|TRBV5-1
CASSSGTSGLYEQYF
TGCGCCAGCAGCTCGGGGACTAGCGGTCTCTACGAGCAGTACTTC
>TRBJ2-5|NA|NA|TRBV4-2
CASSQDTAQETQYF
TGTGCCAGCAGCCAAGATACAGCTCAAGAGACCCAGTACTTC
>TRBJ2-7|NA|NA|TRBV4-2
CASSQGGGGNPPGEQYF
TGTGCCAGCAGCCAAGGAGGGGGCGGGAACCCACCGGGCGAGCAGTACTTC
>TRBJ2-1|NA|TRBD2|TRBV7-6
CASSLELAGTYNEQFF
TGTGCCAGCAGCTTAGAACTAGCGGGGACCTACAATGAGCAGTTCTTC
>TRBJ2-3|NA|NA|TRBV5-1
CASSPPTDTQYF
TGCGCCAGCAGCCCTCCCACAGATACGCAGTATTTT
>TRBJ2-7|NA|NA|TRBV6-5
CASSDSGEQYF
TGTGCCAGCAGTGATAGCGGTGAGCAGTACTTC
>TRBJ1-3|NA|TRBD1|TRBV6-4
CASKGTVAYIYF
TGTGCCAGCAAAGGGACAGTTGCGTACATATATTTT
>TRBJ2-1|once|TRBD2|TRBV30
CARRLAGNNEQFF
TGTGCCCGCCGACTAGCGGGAAATAATGAGCAGTTCTTC
>TRBJ1-1|NA|TRBD1|TRBV28
CASSPPGQGASTEAFF
TGTGCCAGCAGCCCTCCCGGACAGGGGGCGTCCACTGAAGCTTTCTTT
>TRBJ2-1|few|TRBD2|TRBV27
CASSLLSGRSYNEQFF
TGTGCCAGCAGTTTGTTAAGCGGGAGGTCTTACAATGAGCAGTTCTTC
>TRBJ2-6|NA|NA|TRBV2
CASRVDTSSGANVLTF
TGTGCCAGCAGGGTGGACACGAGCTCTGGGGCCAACGTCCTGACTTTC
>TRBJ2-5|once|NA|TRBV9
CASSVDLGVQETQYF
TGTGCCAGCAGCGTAGACCTCGGGGTTCAAGAGACCCAGTACTTC
>TRBJ2-7|NA|TRBD1|TRBV30
CAWDRDYEQYF
TGTGCCTGGGACAGGGACTACGAGCAGTACTTC
>TRBJ2-1|NA|TRBD2|TRBV11-3
CASSPGTSGSNEQFF
TGTGCCAGCAGCCCCGGGACTAGCGGGTCTAATGAGCAGTTCTTC
>TRBJ2-7|NA|TRBD1|TRBV6-6
CASSYAGQGDHEQYF
TGTGCCAGCAGTTACGCGGGACAGGGGGACCACGAGCAGTACTTC
>TRBJ1-1|NA|TRBD1|TRBV5-6
CASSSSGQGSQAFF
TGTGCCAGCAGCTCCTCCGGACAGGGGAGCCAAGCTTTCTTT
>TRBJ2-1|NA|TRBD2|TRBV19
CASSITLAGHEQFF
TGTGCCAGTAGTATAACACTAGCGGGGCATGAGCAGTTCTTC
>TRBJ2-1|NA|TRBD2|TRBV7-6
CASSPGLASPMVF
TGTGCCAGCAGCCCGGGACTAGCATCGCCGATGGTCTTC
>TRBJ2-7|NA|NA|TRBV9
CASSVDGRTYYEQYF
TGTGCCAGCAGCGTAGATGGCAGGACATACTACGAGCAGTACTTC
>TRBJ2-3|NA|NA|TRBV5-1
CASSSTDGGGVDTQYF
TGCGCCAGCAGCTCGACGGACGGAGGTGGGGTAGATACGCAGTATTTT
>TRBJ2-2|NA|NA|TRBV19
CATTILTGELFF
TGTGCCACAACTATACTCACCGGGGAGCTGTTTTTT